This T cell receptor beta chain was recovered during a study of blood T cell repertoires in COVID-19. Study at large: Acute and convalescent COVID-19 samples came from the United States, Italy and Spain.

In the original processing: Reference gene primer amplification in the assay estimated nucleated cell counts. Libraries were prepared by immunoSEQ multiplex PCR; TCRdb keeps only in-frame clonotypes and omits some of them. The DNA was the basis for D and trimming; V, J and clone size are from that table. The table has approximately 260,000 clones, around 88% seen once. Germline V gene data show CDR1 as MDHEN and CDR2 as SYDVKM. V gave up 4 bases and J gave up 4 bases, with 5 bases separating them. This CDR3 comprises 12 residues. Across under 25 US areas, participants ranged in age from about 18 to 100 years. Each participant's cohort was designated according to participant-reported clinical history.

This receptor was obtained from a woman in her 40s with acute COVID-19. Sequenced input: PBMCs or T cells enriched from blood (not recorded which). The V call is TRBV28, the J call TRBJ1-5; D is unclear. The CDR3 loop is CASSSFNQPQHF. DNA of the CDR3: TGTGCCAGCAGTTCCTTTAATCAGCCCCAGCATTTT.